This T cell receptor (beta chain) was sequenced in a study of blood T cells in healthy people across ages. The overall study: Using template switching, researchers captured about one barcoded beta molecule for each two T cells.

Study outcomes and limitations: The study could not conclusively compare naive and antigen-experienced cells, given its unsorted PBMCs.

For this clonotype: Its antigen is still unknown.

For the second PCR, which ran for about 7 to 12 cycles, a sample-barcoded 5' primer and a J-beta primer mix were used. Via MiXCR, TCRdb re-called the 5' RACE reads, giving one row per CDR3 protein. Among around 900,000 distinct CDR3 sequences, just over 50% were seen once, and the ten largest hold roughly 23%. The germline V and J ends were trimmed by 5 bases and 7 bases, with 14 bases remaining between them. The CDR3 is made up of 13 amino acids. CDR1 and CDR2 from the germline V gene are SGHTA and FQGNSA. The sample was blood. The chain couples TRBV7-2 to TRBJ2-5; D is perhaps TRBD1 (7 bases). This receptor was taken from a woman aged 55-70 years in good health. This chain's CDR3 is CASSTTGEATQYF. The CDR3, as DNA: TGTGCCAGCAGCACAACAGGGGAGGCGACCCAGTACTTC.